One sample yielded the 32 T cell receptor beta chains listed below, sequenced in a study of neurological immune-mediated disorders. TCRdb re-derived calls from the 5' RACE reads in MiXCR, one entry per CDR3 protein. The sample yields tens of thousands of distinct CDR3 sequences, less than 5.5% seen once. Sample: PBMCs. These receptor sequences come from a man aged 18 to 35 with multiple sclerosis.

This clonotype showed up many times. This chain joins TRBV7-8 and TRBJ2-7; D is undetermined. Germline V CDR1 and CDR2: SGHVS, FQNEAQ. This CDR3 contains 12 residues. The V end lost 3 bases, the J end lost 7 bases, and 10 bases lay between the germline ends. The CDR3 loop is CASSFGTVEQYF. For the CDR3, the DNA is TGTGCCAGCAGCTTCGGTACTGTTGAGCAGTACTTC.

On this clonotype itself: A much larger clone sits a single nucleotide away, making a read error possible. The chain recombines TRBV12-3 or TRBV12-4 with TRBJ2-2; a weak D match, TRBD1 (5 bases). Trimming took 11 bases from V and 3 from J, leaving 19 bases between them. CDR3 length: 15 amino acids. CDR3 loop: CAWYTGFGDTGELFF. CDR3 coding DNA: TGTGCCTGGTATACAGGTTTTGGGGACACCGGGGAGCTGTTTTTT.

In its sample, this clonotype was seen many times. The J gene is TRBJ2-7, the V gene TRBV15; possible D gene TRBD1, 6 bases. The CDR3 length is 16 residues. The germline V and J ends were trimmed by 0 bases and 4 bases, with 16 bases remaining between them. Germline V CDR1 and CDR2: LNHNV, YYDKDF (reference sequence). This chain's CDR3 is CATSRDEMGHEYEQYF. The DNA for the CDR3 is TGTGCCACCAGCAGAGATGAGATGGGACACGAATACGAGCAGTACTTC.

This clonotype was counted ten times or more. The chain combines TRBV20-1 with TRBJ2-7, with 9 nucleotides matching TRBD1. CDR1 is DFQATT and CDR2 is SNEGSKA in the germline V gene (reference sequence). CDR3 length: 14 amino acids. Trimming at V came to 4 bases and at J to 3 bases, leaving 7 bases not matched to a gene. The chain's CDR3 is CSATRTGEFYEQYF. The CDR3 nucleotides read TGCAGTGCTACAAGGACAGGGGAATTCTACGAGCAGTACTTC.

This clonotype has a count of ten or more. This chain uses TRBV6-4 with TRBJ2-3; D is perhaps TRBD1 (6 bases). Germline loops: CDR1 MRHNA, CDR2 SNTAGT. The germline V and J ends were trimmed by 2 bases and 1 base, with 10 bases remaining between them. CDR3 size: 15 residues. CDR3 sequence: CASSDKSGGTDTQYF. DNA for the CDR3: TGTGCCAGCAGTGACAAGTCAGGGGGCACAGATACGCAGTATTTT.

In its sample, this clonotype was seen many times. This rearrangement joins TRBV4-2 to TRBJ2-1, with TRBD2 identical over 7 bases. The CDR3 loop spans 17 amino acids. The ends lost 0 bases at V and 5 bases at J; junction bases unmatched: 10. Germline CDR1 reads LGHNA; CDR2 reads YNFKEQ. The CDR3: CASSQEVRRLADNEQFF. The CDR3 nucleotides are TGTGCCAGCAGCCAAGAAGTACGTCGGCTAGCGGACAATGAGCAGTTCTTC.

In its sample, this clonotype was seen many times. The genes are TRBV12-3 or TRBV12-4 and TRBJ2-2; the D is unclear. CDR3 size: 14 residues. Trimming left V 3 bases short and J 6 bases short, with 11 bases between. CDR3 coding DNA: TGTGCCAGCAGTTTCATAGGTATCCCCGGGGAGCTGTTTTTT. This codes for CASSFIGIPGELFF.

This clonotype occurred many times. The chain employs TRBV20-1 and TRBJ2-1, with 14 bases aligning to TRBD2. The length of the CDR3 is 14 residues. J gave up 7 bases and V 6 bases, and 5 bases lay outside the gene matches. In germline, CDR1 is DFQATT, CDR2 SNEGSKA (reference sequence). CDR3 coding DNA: TGCAGTGCCCCGACTAGCGGGGGGGGAAATGAGCAGTTCTTC. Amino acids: CSAPTSGGGNEQFF.

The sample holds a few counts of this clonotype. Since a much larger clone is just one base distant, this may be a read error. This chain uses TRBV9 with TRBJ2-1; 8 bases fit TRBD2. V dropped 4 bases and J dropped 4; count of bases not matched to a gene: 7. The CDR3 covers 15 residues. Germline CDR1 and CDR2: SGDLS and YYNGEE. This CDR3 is CASSPGTRGYNEQFF. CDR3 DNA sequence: TGTGCCAGCAGCCCCGGGACTAGAGGATACAATGAGCAGTTCTTC.

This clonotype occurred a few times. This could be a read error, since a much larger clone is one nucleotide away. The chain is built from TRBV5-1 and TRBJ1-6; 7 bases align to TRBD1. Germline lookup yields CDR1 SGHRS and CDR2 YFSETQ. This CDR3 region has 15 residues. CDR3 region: CASSPRGPMDSPLNF. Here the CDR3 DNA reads TGCGCCAGCAGCCCGAGGGGGCCTATGGATTCACCCCTCAACTTT.

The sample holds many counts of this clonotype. The CDR3 sequence is CASRGLATYNEQFF. Here the CDR3 DNA reads TGTGCCAGCAGAGGGCTAGCGACCTACAATGAGCAGTTCTTC. The rearrangement links TRBV2 to TRBJ2-1, with D possibly TRBD2 on 6 matching bases. The CDR3 has 14 residues. Germline V gene data show CDR1 as SNHLY and CDR2 as FYNNEI. Between the trimmed V and J ends, which lost 6 bases and 2 bases, there was a span of 11 bases.

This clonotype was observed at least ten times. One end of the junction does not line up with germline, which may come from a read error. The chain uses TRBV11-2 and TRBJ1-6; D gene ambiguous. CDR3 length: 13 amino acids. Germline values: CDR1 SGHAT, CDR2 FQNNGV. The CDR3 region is CASSEAEFIPLNF. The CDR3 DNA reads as TGTGCCAGCAGCGAGGCTGAGTTTATTCCCCTCAACTTT.

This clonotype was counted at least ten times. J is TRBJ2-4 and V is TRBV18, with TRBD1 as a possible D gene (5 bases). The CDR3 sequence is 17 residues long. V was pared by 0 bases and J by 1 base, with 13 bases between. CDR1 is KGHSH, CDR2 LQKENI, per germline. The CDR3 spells CASSPPGRAKAKNIQYF. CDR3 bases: TGTGCCAGCTCACCACCGGGCAGGGCGAAGGCCAAAAACATTCAGTACTTC.

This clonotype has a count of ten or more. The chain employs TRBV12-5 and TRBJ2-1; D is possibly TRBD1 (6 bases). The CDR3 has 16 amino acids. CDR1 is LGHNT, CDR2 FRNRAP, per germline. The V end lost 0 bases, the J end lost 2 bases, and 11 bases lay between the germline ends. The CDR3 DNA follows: TGTGCTAGTGGTTTGGTACTTGGACAGCCCTACAATGAGCAGTTCTTC. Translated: CASGLVLGQPYNEQFF.

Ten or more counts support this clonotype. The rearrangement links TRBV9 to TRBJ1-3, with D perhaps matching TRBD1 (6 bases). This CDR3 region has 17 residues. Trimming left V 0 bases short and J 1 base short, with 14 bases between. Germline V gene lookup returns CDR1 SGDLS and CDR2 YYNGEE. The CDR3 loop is CASSVGNREASGNTIYF. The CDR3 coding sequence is TGTGCCAGCAGCGTAGGTAACAGGGAGGCGTCTGGAAACACCATATATTTT.

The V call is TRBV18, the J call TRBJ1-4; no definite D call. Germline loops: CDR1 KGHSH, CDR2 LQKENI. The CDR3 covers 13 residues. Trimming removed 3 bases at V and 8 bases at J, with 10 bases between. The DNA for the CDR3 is TGTGCCAGCTCACCTCCCAGTGAGGAAAAACTGTTTTTT. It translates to CASSPPSEEKLFF.

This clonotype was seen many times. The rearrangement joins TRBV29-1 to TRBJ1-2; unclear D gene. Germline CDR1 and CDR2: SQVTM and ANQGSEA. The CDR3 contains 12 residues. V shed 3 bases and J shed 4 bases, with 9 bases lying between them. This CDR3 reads CSVDAGPYGYTF. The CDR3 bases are TGCAGCGTTGACGCGGGCCCCTATGGCTACACCTTC.

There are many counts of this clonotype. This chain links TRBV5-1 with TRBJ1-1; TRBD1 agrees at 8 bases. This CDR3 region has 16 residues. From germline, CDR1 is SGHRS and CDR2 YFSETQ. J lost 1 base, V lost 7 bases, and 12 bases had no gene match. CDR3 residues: CASSGMMTGANTEAFF. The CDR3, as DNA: TGCGCCAGCTCGGGAATGATGACAGGGGCGAACACTGAAGCTTTCTTT.

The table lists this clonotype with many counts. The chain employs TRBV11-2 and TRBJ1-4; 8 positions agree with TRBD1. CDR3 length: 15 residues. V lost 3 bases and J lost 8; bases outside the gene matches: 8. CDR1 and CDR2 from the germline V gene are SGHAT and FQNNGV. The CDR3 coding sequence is TGTGCCAGCAGCTTTTCACAGGGGGAAGGGGAAAAACTGTTTTTT. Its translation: CASSFSQGEGEKLFF.

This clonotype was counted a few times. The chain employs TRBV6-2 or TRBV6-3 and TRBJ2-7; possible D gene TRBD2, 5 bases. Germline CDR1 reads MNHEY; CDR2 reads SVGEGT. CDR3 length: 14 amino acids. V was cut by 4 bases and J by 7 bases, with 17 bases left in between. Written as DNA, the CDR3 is TGTGCCAGCAGTTCGCAGAGGGAGTCCAAAGAGCAGTACTTC. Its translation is CASSSQRESKEQYF.

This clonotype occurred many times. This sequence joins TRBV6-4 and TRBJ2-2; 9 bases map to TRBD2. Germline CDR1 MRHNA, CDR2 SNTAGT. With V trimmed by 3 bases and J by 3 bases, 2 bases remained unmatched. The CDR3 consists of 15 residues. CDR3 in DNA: TGTGCCAGCAGTGAGGGGACTAGCCACACCGGGGAGCTGTTTTTT. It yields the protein CASSEGTSHTGELFF.

CDR3 bases: TGCGCCAGCAGTCTGGACACCCCGAACACCGGGGAGCTGTTTTTT. Its translation: CASSLDTPNTGELFF. The rearrangement uses TRBV5-1 and TRBJ2-2; a weak D match, TRBD1 (5 bases). CDR3 length: 15 amino acids. V gave up 5 bases and J gave up 0 bases, with 11 bases separating them. In germline, CDR1 is SGHRS, CDR2 YFSETQ.

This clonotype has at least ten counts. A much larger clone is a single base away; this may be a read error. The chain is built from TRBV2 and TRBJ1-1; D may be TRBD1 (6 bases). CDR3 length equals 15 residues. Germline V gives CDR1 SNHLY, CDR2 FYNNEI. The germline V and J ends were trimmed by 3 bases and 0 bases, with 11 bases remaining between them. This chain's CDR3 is CASSEGQGMNTEAFF. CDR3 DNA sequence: TGTGCCAGCAGTGAGGGTCAGGGGATGAACACTGAAGCTTTCTTT.

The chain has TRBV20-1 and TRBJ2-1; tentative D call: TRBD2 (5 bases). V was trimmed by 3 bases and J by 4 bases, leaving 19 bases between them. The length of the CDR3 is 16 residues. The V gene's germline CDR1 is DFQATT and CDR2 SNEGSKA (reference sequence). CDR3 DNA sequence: TGCAGTGCTAGCGTCATAGTGGGAGTGAGTTACAATGAGCAGTTCTTC. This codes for CSASVIVGVSYNEQFF.

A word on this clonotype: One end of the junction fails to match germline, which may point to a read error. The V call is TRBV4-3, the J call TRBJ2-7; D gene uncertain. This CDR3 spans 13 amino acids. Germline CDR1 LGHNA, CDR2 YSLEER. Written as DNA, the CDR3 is TGCGCCAGCAGCTATACTGTCCAGGAAAGAAAACTTTTC. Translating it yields CASSYTVQERKLF.

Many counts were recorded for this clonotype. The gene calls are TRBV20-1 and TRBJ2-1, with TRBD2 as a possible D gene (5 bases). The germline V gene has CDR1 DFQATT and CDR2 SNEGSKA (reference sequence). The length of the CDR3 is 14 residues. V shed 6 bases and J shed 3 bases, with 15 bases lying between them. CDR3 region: CSALRGGDYNEQFF. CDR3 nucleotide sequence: TGCAGTGCCCTTCGTGGAGGCGACTACAATGAGCAGTTCTTC.

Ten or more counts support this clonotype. The chain's CDR3 is CSAWSGTGGYGYTF. The CDR3 bases are TGCAGTGCTTGGTCCGGGACAGGGGGCTATGGCTACACCTTC. This chain connects TRBV20-1 to TRBJ1-2; 11 bases agree with TRBD1. J lost 4 bases, V lost 5 bases, and 6 bases had no gene match. Germline loops: CDR1 DFQATT, CDR2 SNEGSKA (reference sequence). This CDR3 has 14 amino acids.

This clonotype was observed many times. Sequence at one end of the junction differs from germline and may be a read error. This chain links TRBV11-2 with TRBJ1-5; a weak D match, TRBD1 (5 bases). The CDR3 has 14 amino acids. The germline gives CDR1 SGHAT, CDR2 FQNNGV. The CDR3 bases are TGTGCCAGCAGCCCAGGGACGGGGGGTCAGCCCCAGAATTTT. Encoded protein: CASSPGTGGQPQNF.

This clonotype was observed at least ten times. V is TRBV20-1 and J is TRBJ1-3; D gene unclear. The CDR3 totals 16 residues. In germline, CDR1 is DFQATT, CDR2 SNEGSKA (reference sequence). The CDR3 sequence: CGAITPGPSSGNTIYF. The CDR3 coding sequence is TGCGGAGCGATAACGCCGGGCCCGAGCTCTGGAAACACCATATATTTT.

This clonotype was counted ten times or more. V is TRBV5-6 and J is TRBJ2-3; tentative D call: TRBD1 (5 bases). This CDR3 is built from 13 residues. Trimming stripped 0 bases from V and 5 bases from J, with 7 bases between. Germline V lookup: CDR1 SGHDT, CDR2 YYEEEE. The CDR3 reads CASSLGQGDTQYF. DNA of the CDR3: TGTGCCAGCAGCTTGGGGCAGGGAGATACGCAGTATTTT.

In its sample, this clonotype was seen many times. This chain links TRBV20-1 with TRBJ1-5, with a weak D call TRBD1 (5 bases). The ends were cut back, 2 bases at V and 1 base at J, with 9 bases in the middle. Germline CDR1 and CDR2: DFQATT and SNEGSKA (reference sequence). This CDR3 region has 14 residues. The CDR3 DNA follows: TGCAGTGCTAGACCAGGGCTGAGCAATCAGCCCCAGCATTTT. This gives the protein CSARPGLSNQPQHF.

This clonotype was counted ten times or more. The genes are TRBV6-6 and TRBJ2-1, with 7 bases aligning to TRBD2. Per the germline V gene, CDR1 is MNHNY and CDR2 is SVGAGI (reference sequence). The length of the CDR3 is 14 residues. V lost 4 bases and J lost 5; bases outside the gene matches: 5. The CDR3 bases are TGTGCCAGCAGTTGGACTAGATGGGACAATGAGCAGTTCTTC. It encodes CASSWTRWDNEQFF.